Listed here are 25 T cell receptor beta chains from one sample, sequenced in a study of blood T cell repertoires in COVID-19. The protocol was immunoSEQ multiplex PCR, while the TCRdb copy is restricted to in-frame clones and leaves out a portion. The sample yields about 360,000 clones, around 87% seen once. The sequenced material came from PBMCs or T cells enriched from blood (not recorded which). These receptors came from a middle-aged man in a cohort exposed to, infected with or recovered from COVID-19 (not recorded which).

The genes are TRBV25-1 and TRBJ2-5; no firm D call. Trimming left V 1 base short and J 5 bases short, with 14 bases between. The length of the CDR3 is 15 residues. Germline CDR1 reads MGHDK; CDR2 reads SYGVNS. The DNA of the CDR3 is TGTGCCAGCAGTGAATCTAGAGGTGCGTCCGAGACCCAGTACTTC. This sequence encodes CASSESRGASETQYF.

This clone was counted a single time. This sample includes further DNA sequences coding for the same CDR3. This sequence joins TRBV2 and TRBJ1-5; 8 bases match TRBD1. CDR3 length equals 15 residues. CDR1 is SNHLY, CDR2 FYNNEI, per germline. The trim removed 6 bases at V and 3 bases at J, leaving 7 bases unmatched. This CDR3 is CASSLGQGINQPQHF. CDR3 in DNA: TGTGCCAGCAGCCTAGGACAGGGAATCAATCAGCCCCAGCATTTT.

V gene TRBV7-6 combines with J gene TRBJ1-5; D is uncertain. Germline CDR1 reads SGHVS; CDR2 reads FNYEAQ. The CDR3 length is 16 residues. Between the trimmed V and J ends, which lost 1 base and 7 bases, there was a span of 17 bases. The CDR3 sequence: CASSLVGGQTKQPQHF. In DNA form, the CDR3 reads TGTGCCAGCAGCTTAGTTGGAGGGCAGACTAAACAGCCCCAGCATTTT.

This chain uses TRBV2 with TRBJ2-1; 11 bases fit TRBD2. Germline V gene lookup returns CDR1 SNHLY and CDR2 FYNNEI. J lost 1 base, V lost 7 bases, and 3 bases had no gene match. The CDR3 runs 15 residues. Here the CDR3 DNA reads TGTGCCAGCACTGGGACTAGCGGTTCCTACAATGAGCAGTTCTTC. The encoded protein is CASTGTSGSYNEQFF.

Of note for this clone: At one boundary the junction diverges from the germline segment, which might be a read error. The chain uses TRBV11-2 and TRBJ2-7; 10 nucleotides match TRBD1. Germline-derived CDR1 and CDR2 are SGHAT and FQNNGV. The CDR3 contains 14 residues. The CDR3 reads CASRGTGVTYEQYF. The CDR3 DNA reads TGTGCGAGCAGGGGGACAGGGGTAACCTACGAGCAGTACTTC.

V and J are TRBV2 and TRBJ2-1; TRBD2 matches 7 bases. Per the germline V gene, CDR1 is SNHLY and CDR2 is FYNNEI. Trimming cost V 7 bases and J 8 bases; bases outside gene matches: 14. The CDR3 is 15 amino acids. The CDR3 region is CASTPRDGGGHEQFF. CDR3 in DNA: TGTGCCAGCACCCCAAGGGATGGGGGAGGGCATGAGCAGTTCTTC.

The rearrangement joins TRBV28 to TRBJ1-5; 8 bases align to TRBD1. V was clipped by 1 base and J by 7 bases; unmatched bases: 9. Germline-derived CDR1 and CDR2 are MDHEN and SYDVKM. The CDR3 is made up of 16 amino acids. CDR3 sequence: CASSLYPDRVGQPQHF. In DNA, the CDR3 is TGTGCCAGCAGTTTATACCCGGACAGGGTTGGACAGCCCCAGCATTTT.

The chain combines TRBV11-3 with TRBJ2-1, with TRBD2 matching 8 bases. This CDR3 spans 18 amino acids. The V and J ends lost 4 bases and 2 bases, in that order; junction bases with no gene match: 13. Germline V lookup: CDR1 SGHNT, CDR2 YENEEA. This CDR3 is CASSSSQSGSGTYNEQFF. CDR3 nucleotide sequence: TGTGCCAGCAGCTCTTCCCAAAGCGGGAGTGGCACCTACAATGAGCAGTTCTTC.

The CDR3 loop reads CASVPGGTDTQYF. The CDR3 DNA reads TGTGCCAGCGTTCCGGGGGGCACAGATACGCAGTATTTT. The chain recombines TRBV28 with TRBJ2-3; D possibly corresponds to TRBD2 (6 bases). CDR3 size: 13 residues. The germline V gene has CDR1 MDHEN and CDR2 SYDVKM. Trimming stripped 8 bases from V and 1 base from J, with 10 bases between. The whole variable domain, filled in from reference TRBV28 and TRBJ2-3, reads DVKVTQSSRYLVKRTGEKVFLECVQDMDHENMFWYRQDPGLGLRLIYFSYDVKMKEKGDIPEGYSVSREKKERFSLILESASTNQTSMYLCASVPGGTDTQYFGPGTRLTVL.

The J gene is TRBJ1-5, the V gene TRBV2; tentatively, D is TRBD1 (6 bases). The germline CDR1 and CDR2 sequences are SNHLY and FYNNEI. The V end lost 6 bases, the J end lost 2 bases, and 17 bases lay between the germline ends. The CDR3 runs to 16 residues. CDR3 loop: CASSLDRPSGNQPQHF. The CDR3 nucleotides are TGTGCCAGCAGCTTAGACAGGCCGAGTGGCAATCAGCCCCAGCATTTT.

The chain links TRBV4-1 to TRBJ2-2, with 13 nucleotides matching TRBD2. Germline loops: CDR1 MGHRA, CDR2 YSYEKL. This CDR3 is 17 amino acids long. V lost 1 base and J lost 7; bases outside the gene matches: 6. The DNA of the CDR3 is TGCGCCAGCAGCCAAGGGACTAGCGGGAGAAGGGACGGGGAGCTGTTTTTT. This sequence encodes CASSQGTSGRRDGELFF.

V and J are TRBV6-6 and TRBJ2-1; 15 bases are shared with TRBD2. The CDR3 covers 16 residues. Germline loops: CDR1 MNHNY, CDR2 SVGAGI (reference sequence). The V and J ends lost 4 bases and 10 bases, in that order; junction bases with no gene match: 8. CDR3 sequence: CASSSPRTSGRGEQFF. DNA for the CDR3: TGTGCCAGCAGTTCGCCGCGGACTAGCGGGAGGGGGGAGCAGTTCTTC.

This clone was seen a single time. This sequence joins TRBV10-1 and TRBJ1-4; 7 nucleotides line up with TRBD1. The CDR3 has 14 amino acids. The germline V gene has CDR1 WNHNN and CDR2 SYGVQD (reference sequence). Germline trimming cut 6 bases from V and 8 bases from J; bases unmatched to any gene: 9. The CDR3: CASSPGQDREKLFF. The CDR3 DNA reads TGCGCCAGCAGCCCCGGACAGGATCGAGAAAAACTGTTTTTT.

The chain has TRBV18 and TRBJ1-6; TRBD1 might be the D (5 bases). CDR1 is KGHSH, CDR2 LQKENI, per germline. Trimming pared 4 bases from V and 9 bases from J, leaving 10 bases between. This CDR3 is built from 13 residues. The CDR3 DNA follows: TGTGCCAGCTCACTGACAGATTTTTCACCCCTCCACTTT. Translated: CASSLTDFSPLHF.

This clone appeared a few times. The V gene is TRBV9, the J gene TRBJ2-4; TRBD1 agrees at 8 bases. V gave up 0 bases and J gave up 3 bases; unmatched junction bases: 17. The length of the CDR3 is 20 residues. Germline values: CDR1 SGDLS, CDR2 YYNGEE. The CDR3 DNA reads TGTGCCAGCAGCGTAGGGGGAGGAGGAACGGACAGGGTGGACAAAAACATTCAGTACTTC. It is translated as CASSVGGGGTDRVDKNIQYF.

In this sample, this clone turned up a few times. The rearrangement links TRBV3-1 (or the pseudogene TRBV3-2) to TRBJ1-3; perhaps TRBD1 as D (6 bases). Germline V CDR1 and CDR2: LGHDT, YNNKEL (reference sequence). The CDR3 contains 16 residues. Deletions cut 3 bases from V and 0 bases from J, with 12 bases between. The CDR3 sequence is CASSQGGTFSGNTIYF. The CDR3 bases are TGTGCCAGCAGCCAGGGGGGGACATTCTCTGGAAACACCATATATTTT.

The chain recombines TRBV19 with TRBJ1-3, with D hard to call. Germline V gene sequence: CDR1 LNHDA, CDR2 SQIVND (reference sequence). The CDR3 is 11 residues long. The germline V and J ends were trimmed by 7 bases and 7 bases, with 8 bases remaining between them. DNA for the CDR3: TGTGCCAGTAACCTAGGCAACACCATATATTTT. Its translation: CASNLGNTIYF.

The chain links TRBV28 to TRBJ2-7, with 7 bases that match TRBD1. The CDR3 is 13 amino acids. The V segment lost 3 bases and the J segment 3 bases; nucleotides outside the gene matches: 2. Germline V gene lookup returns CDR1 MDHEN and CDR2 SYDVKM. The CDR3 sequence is CASSFYRGYEQYF. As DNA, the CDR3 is TGTGCCAGCAGTTTCTACAGGGGCTACGAGCAGTACTTC.

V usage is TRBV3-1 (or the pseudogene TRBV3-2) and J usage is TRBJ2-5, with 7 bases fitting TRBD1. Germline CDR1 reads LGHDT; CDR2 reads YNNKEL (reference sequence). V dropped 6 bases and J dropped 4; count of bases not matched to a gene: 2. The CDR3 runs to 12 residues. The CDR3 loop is CASRRGRETQYF. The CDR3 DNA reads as TGTGCCAGCAGAAGGGGGCGAGAGACCCAGTACTTC.

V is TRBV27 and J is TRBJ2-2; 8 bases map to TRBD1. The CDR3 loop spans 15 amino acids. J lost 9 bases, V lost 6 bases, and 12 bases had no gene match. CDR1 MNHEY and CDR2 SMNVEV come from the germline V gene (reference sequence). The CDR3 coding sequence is TGTGCCAGCAGGGGGGGACAGGATGGTATCTGGGAGCTGTTTTTT. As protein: CASRGGQDGIWELFF.

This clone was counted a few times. CDR3 in amino acids: CATSDSQGFDYGYTF. CDR3 in DNA: TGTGCCACCAGTGATTCACAGGGGTTTGACTATGGCTACACCTTC. The V call is TRBV24-1, the J call TRBJ1-2, with 7 bases matching TRBD1. Germline assignment: CDR1 KGHDR and CDR2 SFDVKD. The ends lost 2 bases at V and 3 bases at J; junction bases unmatched: 5. This CDR3 has 15 amino acids.

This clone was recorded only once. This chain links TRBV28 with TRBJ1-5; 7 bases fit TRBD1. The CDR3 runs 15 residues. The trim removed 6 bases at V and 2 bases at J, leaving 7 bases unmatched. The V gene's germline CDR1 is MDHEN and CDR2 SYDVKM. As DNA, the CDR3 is TGTGCCAGCAGAAAAGAGACAGGGCGCAATCAGCCCCAGCATTTT. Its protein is CASRKETGRNQPQHF. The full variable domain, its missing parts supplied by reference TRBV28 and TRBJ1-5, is DVKVTQSSRYLVKRTGEKVFLECVQDMDHENMFWYRQDPGLGLRLIYFSYDVKMKEKGDIPEGYSVSREKKERFSLILESASTNQTSMYLCASRKETGRNQPQHFGDGTRLSIL.

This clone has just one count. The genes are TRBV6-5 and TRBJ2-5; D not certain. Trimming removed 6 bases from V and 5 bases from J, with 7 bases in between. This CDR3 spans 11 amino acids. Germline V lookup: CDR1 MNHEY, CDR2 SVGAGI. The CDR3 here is CASRAWETQYF. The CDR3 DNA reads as TGTGCCAGCAGGGCTTGGGAGACCCAGTACTTC.

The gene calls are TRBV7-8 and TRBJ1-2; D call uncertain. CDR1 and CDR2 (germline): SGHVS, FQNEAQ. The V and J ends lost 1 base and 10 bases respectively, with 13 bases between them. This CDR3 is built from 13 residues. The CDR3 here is CASSLGLFSIYTF. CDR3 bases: TGTGCCAGCAGCTTAGGACTGTTTTCTATCTACACCTTC.

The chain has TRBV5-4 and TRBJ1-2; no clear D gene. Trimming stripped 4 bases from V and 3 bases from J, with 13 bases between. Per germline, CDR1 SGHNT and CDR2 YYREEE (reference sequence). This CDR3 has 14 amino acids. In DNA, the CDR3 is TGTGCCAGCAGCACGGTGGGCAACCACTATGGCTACACCTTC. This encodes CASSTVGNHYGYTF. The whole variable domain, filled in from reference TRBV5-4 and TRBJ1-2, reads ETGVTQSPTHLIKTRGQQVTLRCSSQSGHNTVSWYQQALGQGPQFIFQYYREEENGRGNFPPRFSGLQFPNYSSELNVNALELDDSALYLCASSTVGNHYGYTFGSGTRLTVV.